A single T cell receptor beta chain is shown here with its context. This record comes from a study of blood T cell repertoires in COVID-19. Across the whole study: The United States, Italy and Spain provided the acute and convalescent COVID-19 samples. Sources were T cells, B-cell-depleted T cells, or PBMCs; the material itself was cDNA or gDNA.

In the source study's methods: By means of reference gene primer amplification, nucleated cell counts were estimated. The assay was immunoSEQ multiplex PCR, and TCRdb's table has in-frame clones only and misses some. V, J and clone size are taken as reported in that table, and D and trimming were inferred from the DNA itself. The sample shows some 390,000 clones, 70% to 90% of them seen only once. Patients of the Seattle cohort, enrolled during active infection, were followed longitudinally. Germline assignment: CDR1 SGHDN and CDR2 FVKESK. V lost 3 bases to trimming and J lost 9 bases; unmatched junction nucleotides: 8. The CDR3 length is 15 residues.

Material: peripheral blood. The chain joins TRBV14 to TRBJ2-1, with 10 bases fitting TRBD2. The receptor's source is a woman aged 55-69 years with COVID-19, enrolled during active disease. Here the CDR3 reads CASSHSWTSGIEQFF. As DNA, the CDR3 is TGTGCCAGCAGCCATTCCTGGACTAGCGGCATTGAGCAGTTCTTC.